The rows below give T cell receptor beta chains drawn from one sample of a study of CD8 T cells in ankylosing spondylitis. TCRdb reprocessed the 5' RACE reads via MiXCR and lists one record per CDR3 protein. The sample lists some 130,000 distinct CDR3 sequences; around 7.9% were seen once. The sample comprised blood, either unsorted or a sorted T cell fraction (not recorded which). The receptors shown here come from a female donor with ankylosing spondylitis or in good health (not recorded which). Each CDR3 is given with its conserved first and last residue. The D gene is left open where the match is weak. Clone size is stated in some rows and not others, as once, few, many or a class when expanded.

>-|-|TRBJ2-1|TRBV6-4
TGTGCCAGCAGTGTTGAGGGGGGCGCCTACAATGAGCAGTTCTTC
CASSVEGGAYNEQFF
>-|few|TRBJ2-6|TRBV2
TGTGCCAGCAATGTCGCTGGGGCCAACGTCCTGACTTTC
CASNVAGANVLTF
>-|many|TRBJ2-7|TRBV24-1
TGTGCCACCAGTGGGGGTAACGAGCAGTACTTC
CATSGGNEQYF
>TRBD2|few|TRBJ2-1|TRBV7-2
TGTGCCAGCAGCTTAGCAGCGGGGGTGGGCTACAATGAGCAGTTCTTC
CASSLAAGVGYNEQFF
>TRBD1|many|TRBJ2-2|TRBV12-3/TRBV12-4
TGTGCCAGCAGCCGGGGACAGGGGTCGGTCACCGGGGAGCTGTTTTTT
CASSRGQGSVTGELFF
>-|many|TRBJ2-1|TRBV4-3
TGCGCCAGCAGCCAAGAGTCCGGCAGGGGACTTTACAATGAGCAGTTCTTC
CASSQESGRGLYNEQFF
>-|many|TRBJ2-3|TRBV7-9
TGTGCCAGCAGCCTTTTGACCGGAGATACGCAGTATTTT
CASSLLTGDTQYF
>-|few|TRBJ2-6|TRBV30
TGTGCCTGGTCCCCTGGGGCCAACGTCCTGACTTTC
CAWSPGANVLTF
>-|many|TRBJ2-3|TRBV5-1
TGCGCCAGCAGCTTGGTAGACAGAGTCACAGATACGCAGTATTTT
CASSLVDRVTDTQYF
>-|many|TRBJ2-2|TRBV15
TGTGCCACCAGCAGAGGGACGTCCGAGCTGTTTTTT
CATSRGTSELFF
>-|many|TRBJ1-1|TRBV12-3/TRBV12-4
TGTGCCAGCAGTGAGTCGTTCCGGGCTGAAGCTTTCTTT
CASSESFRAEAFF
>-|many|TRBJ2-5|TRBV5-1
TGCGCCAGCAGCCTGGGACACCCACAAGAGACCCAGTACTTC
CASSLGHPQETQYF
>-|many|TRBJ1-2|TRBV7-9
TGTGCCAGCAGCTTAGAGGGAGGGGGTTCTGGCTACACCTTC
CASSLEGGGSGYTF
>-|-|TRBJ2-2|TRBV20-1
TGCAGTGCTAGAGAGGGCGGGGGCGCGAACACCGGGGAGCTGTTTTTT
CSAREGGGANTGELFF
>TRBD2|many|TRBJ2-7|TRBV7-2
TGTGCCAGCAGCTTAACTAGCGGGGGGGCGAGCGAGCAGTACTTC
CASSLTSGGASEQYF
>-|many|TRBJ1-1|TRBV4-2
TGTGCCAGCAGCCAGGACCCATACACTGAAGCTTTCTTT
CASSQDPYTEAFF
>-|many|TRBJ1-5|TRBV20-1
TGCAGTGCTAGAGACCCCCGGTCCACTGGGCAGCCCCAGCATTTT
CSARDPRSTGQPQHF
>TRBD2|many|TRBJ2-3|TRBV20-1
TGCAGTGCTAGAGCGCTAAGCGGGGGATCAGATACGCAGTATTTT
CSARALSGGSDTQYF
>-|many|TRBJ2-1|TRBV7-2
TGTGCCAGCAGCTGGCCGGGGGATGAGCAGTTCTTC
CASSWPGDEQFF
>-|few|TRBJ1-1|TRBV12-3/TRBV12-4
TGTGCCAGCAGTTCGAGCCTCACTGAAGCTTTCTTT
CASSSSLTEAFF
>-|many|TRBJ2-3|TRBV20-1
TGCAGTGCTAGAGGGACAGGGAGCGGGAATACGCAGTATTTT
CSARGTGSGNTQYF
>TRBD2|few|TRBJ2-2|TRBV20-1
TGCAGTGCTAGAGATCCAAGGACTAGCGGGGGGTCGAACACCGGGGAGCTGTTTTTT
CSARDPRTSGGSNTGELFF
>TRBD2|many|TRBJ2-3|TRBV4-3
TGCGCCAGCAGCCAATTCGCGGAAGCGGGGGGTTCCACAGATACGCAGTATTTT
CASSQFAEAGGSTDTQYF
>TRBD2|many|TRBJ2-1|TRBV6-1
TGTGCCAGCAGTGAAGGGACTAGCGGGCTACGGGGTGAGCAGTTCTTC
CASSEGTSGLRGEQFF
>-|many|TRBJ2-1|TRBV7-2
TGTGCCAGCAGCCCAGGCTTTGCGGGGCGCTCCTACAATGAGCAGTTCTTC
CASSPGFAGRSYNEQFF
>-|many|TRBJ1-5|TRBV20-1
TGCAGTGCTACGGGGGATAGCAATCAGCCCCAGCATTTT
CSATGDSNQPQHF
>TRBD1|few|TRBJ2-1|TRBV5-1
TGCGCCAGCAGCTTGGGTGGGACAGGCAACAATGAGCAGTTCTTC
CASSLGGTGNNEQFF
>-|many|TRBJ2-1|TRBV12-3/TRBV12-4
TGTGCCAGCAGTTTCAGGGAGGGGGACCCTCAGAATGAGCAGTTCTTC
CASSFREGDPQNEQFF
>TRBD2|many|TRBJ2-1|TRBV20-1
TGCAGTGCTAGCGGGGGGGCCTCTGGTAATGAGCAGTTCTTC
CSASGGASGNEQFF
>TRBD1|many|TRBJ1-5|TRBV2
TGTGCCAGCAGTGAAAGGAAGGGGGCATCAGGCCAGCCCCAGCATTTT
CASSERKGASGQPQHF
>-|-|TRBJ1-2|TRBV5-6
TGTGCCAGCAGCTTGTCCGCGGGCGGCTACACCTTC
CASSLSAGGYTF
>-|many|TRBJ1-5|TRBV18
TGTGCCAGCTCACCACCTAATCAGCCCCAGCATTTT
CASSPPNQPQHF
>-|many|TRBJ1-5|TRBV6-1
TGTGCCAGCAGTGAAGCGAATAGCAATCAGCCCCAGCATTTT
CASSEANSNQPQHF
>TRBD2|many|TRBJ2-3|TRBV3-1
TGTGCCAGCAGCCAAGGAGGGCTAGGGGAGGGTACGCAGTATTTT
CASSQGGLGEGTQYF
>TRBD2|few|TRBJ2-3|TRBV27
TGTGCCAGCAGTTTGCCGACTAGCGGCACAGATACGCAGTATTTT
CASSLPTSGTDTQYF
>-|many|TRBJ2-7|TRBV28
TGTGCCAGCAGTTCCCCCCTCCGGCAGCAGTACTTC
CASSSPLRQQYF
>TRBD1|many|TRBJ2-1|TRBV7-8
TGTGCCAGCAGCTGGGGACAGGCAATGAGAGTGTTCTTC
CASSWGQAMRVFF
>-|many|TRBJ2-7|TRBV5-1
TGCGCCAGCAGCAATCCCCTCCTACCTGACTACGAGCAGTACTTC
CASSNPLLPDYEQYF
>TRBD2|many|TRBJ2-3|TRBV7-8
TGTGCCAGCAGCTTAGCTGGGACGGGGGGTACGCAGTATTTT
CASSLAGTGGTQYF
>-|many|TRBJ1-2|TRBV7-8
TGTGCCAGCAGTTCGTATCGGGACTATGGCTACACCTTC
CASSSYRDYGYTF
>-|many|TRBJ1-1|TRBV4-2
TGTGCCAGCAGCCAAGAGGGGATCACTGAAGCTTTCTTT
CASSQEGITEAFF
>-|many|TRBJ2-2|TRBV6-1
TGTGCCAGCACCAAGGGGGAGAACACCGGGGAGCTGTTTTTT
CASTKGENTGELFF
>-|many|TRBJ1-3|TRBV4-1
TGCGCCAGCAGCCAAGTGCGGAACCTCAATGCCGGAAACACCATATATTTT
CASSQVRNLNAGNTIYF
>TRBD1|many|TRBJ1-2|TRBV4-1
TGCGCCAGCAGCCAAGATCAGTTACAGGGGAGCGGCTACACCTTC
CASSQDQLQGSGYTF
>TRBD2|many|TRBJ2-5|TRBV7-2
TGTGCCAGCAGCTTAGTAGCGGGGGGCGTCCAAGAGACCCAGTACTTC
CASSLVAGGVQETQYF
>-|many|TRBJ2-3|TRBV15
TGTGCCACCAGCAGAGCCGGGGGACCCACAGATACGCAGTATTTT
CATSRAGGPTDTQYF
>-|many|TRBJ2-4|TRBV21-1
TGTGCCAGCAGCAGCCAACTCCGGGACCGGGCTCTAGCCAAAAACATTCAGTACTTC
CASSSQLRDRALAKNIQYF
>TRBD1|many|TRBJ2-4|TRBV5-1
TGCGCCAGCAGCCAAGGGACAGGTTCCAAAAACATTCAGTACTTC
CASSQGTGSKNIQYF
>TRBD1|many|TRBJ2-2|TRBV7-2
TGTGCCAGCAGCTCCGGACAGGGTAGCTCCGGGGAGCTGTTTTTT
CASSSGQGSSGELFF
>-|many|TRBJ2-2|TRBV20-1
TGCAGTGCTAGAGACTTGAGGGGGGTAAACACCGGGGAGCTGTTTTTT
CSARDLRGVNTGELFF
>-|many|TRBJ1-1|TRBV9
TGTGCCAGCAGCGTAGACACCGGGCCCCGTGGCACTGAAGCTTTCTTT
CASSVDTGPRGTEAFF